The subject of this entry is one TCR beta chain. Its specificity is not known. Sequencing was performed with immunoSEQ multiplex PCR; in TCRdb, only in-frame clones are kept and a portion is missing. The table has around 750,000 clones, less than 85% seen once; the top ten hold over 1.5%. J was trimmed by 0 bases and V by 4 bases; bases with no gene match: 5. Germline loops: CDR1 SEHNR, CDR2 FQNEAQ (reference sequence). The CDR3 length is 18 residues. This entry is derived from a study of shared clonotypes between healthy human individuals. General study points: The genetic and exposure-history diversity represented was limited by few donors.

This chain connects TRBV7-9 to TRBJ2-6; 11 bases line up with TRBD2. The origin of this receptor is a woman aged 25 to 45 in good health. Input material: memory CD4+ T cells sorted from blood. Subset: CD45RA-negative fraction. The CDR3 reads CASSYGLAGLSGANVLTF. CDR3 nucleotide sequence: TGTGCCAGCAGCTATGGACTAGCGGGCCTCTCTGGGGCCAACGTCCTGACTTTC.